Sequencing of this T cell receptor beta chain was carried out in a study of healthy donors' naive CD4 and CD8 T cells. Starting from approximately 500 ng of total RNA, TCR libraries were made with linear amplification. TCRdb reprocessed the reads with MiXCR, giving one entry per CDR3 protein. The table includes 200,000 or so distinct CDR3 sequences, about 70% detected once. The CDR3 sequence is 16 residues long. The V segment lost 0 bases and the J segment 6 bases; nucleotides outside the gene matches: 9. Germline-derived CDR1 and CDR2 are DFQATT and SNEGSKA (reference sequence). The clonotype originates from a pool of human donors in good health; the sample pools cells from several healthy donors. Specimen: naive CD4+ and CD8+ T cells sorted from blood, pooled from several donors. This chain joins TRBV20-1 and TRBJ2-3; 10 bases are a match to TRBD2. This CDR3 is CSARDLTSGTLDTQYF. The CDR3 nucleotides are TGCAGTGCTAGAGATCTCACTAGCGGGACCCTCGATACGCAGTATTTT.